A single sample gave rise to the 21 T cell receptor beta chains below, sequenced in a study of blood T cells in healthy people across ages. A second PCR, run for roughly 7 to 11 cycles, used a sample-barcoded 5' primer plus a J-beta primer mix. From the 5' RACE reads, TCRdb called clonotypes with MiXCR, one entry per CDR3 protein. The sample contains 800,000 or so distinct CDR3 sequences, 46% of which appear only once. The sample comprised blood. These receptors came from a man older than 75 in good health.

The J gene is TRBJ2-3, the V gene TRBV29-1, with D tentatively TRBD1 or TRBD2 (6 bases each). This CDR3 is built from 13 residues. The germline V gene has CDR1 SQVTM and CDR2 ANQGSEA. Trimming pared 5 bases from V and 5 bases from J, leaving 14 bases between. The CDR3 bases are TGCAGCGTTATAGCGGAGGGGGTAGATACGCAGTATTTT. This gives the protein CSVIAEGVDTQYF.

This clonotype has just a few counts. The chain combines TRBV12-3 or TRBV12-4 with TRBJ1-5, with TRBD1 matching 7 bases. The CDR3 extends over 15 amino acids. Unmatched junction bases numbered 14, after V lost 5 bases and J lost 10 bases. This CDR3 is CASSLRGGQPLPQHF. In DNA form, the CDR3 reads TGTGCCAGCAGTCTAAGGGGGGGACAGCCCCTTCCCCAGCATTTT.

The chain combines TRBV20-1 with TRBJ1-2; D is possibly TRBD1 (5 bases). The CDR3 has 13 residues. The germline V and J ends were trimmed by 6 bases and 8 bases, with 19 bases remaining between them. Germline assignment: CDR1 DFQATT and CDR2 SNEGSKA (reference sequence). DNA for the CDR3: TGCAGTGCCCAAGGGTACGGGGCTGGCGGCTACACCTTC. Protein sequence: CSAQGYGAGGYTF.

This clonotype was seen more than once but under ten times. A much bigger clone sits one base away, suggesting this may be a read error. The V call is TRBV10-3, the J call TRBJ1-6, with D perhaps matching TRBD1 (5 bases). From germline, CDR1 is ENHRY and CDR2 SYGVKD. This CDR3 comprises 14 residues. In DNA, the CDR3 is TGTGCCACCGGGACCGGGACTTACAATTCACCCCCCCACTTT. This sequence encodes CATGTGTYNSPPHF.

This clonotype was seen a few times. The gene calls are TRBV4-2 and TRBJ2-3; 8 bases agree with TRBD1. The CDR3 has 17 amino acids. V lost 3 bases, J lost 3 bases, and 11 bases stayed unmatched. Germline V CDR1 and CDR2: LGHNA, YNFKEQ. CDR3 sequence (DNA): TGTGCCAGCAGCCAGGGAACTACAGGGGGAAGGACAGATACGCAGTATTTT. Amino acid sequence: CASSQGTTGGRTDTQYF.

The rearrangement uses TRBV20-1 and TRBJ1-2; D ambiguous. The CDR3 runs 14 residues. Germline V CDR1 and CDR2: DFQATT, SNEGSKA (reference sequence). Trimming cost V 4 bases and J 5 bases, with 17 bases left between them. CDR3 region: CSAKPTIPGYGYTF. Written as DNA, the CDR3 is TGCAGTGCTAAACCCACTATCCCGGGGTATGGCTACACCTTC.

This clonotype was found a few times. This chain links TRBV29-1 with TRBJ1-4; D ambiguous. CDR3 length: 13 residues. Germline CDR1 and CDR2: SQVTM and ANQGSEA. The germline V and J ends were trimmed by 7 bases and 3 bases, with 12 bases remaining between them. The CDR3 loop reads CSALPWANEKLFF. The CDR3 nucleotides are TGCAGCGCGCTACCGTGGGCTAATGAAAAACTGTTTTTT.

This clonotype was detected once. V gene TRBV2 combines with J gene TRBJ2-5; D not resolved. The CDR3 is 13 amino acids. V dropped 5 bases and J dropped 2 bases, with 9 bases sitting between them. Germline CDR1 and CDR2: SNHLY and FYNNEI. The CDR3: CASSPREQETQYF. CDR3 in DNA: TGTGCCAGCAGTCCGCGAGAACAAGAGACCCAGTACTTC.

As concerns this clonotype: A much larger clone lies one base from this, so it may be a read error. The genes are TRBV5-1 and TRBJ2-5; 12 nucleotides match TRBD2. Trimming cost V 4 bases and J 11 bases; bases outside gene matches: 15. The germline gives CDR1 SGHRS, CDR2 YFSETQ. The CDR3 spans 16 residues. The CDR3 spells CASSAALAGGIDEQYF. The CDR3 region has the DNA TGCGCCAGCAGCGCGGCACTAGCGGGAGGTATTGATGAGCAGTACTTC.

A single count supports this clonotype. A much larger clone differs from this one at a single base, so this may be a read error. The V and J genes are TRBV5-5 and TRBJ1-1; possibly TRBD1 for D (6 bases). Germline CDR1 and CDR2: SGHKS and YYEKEE (reference sequence). This CDR3 has 13 amino acids. Trimming stripped 0 bases from V and 6 bases from J, with 9 bases between. Here the CDR3 DNA reads TGTGCCAGCAGCTTGGAGGGGGACGCTGAAGCTTTCTTT. Translation gives CASSLEGDAEAFF.

Comments on this clonotype: One junction end disagrees with the germline gene, perhaps due to a read error. This sequence joins TRBV7-9 and TRBJ2-6; no reliable D call. CDR3 length equals 15 residues. CDR1 and CDR2 from the germline V gene are SEHNR and FQNEAQ (reference sequence). The CDR3 sequence: CASSLSNNGANVLTF. CDR3 DNA: TGTGCCAGTAGCTTAAGCAATAATGGGGCCAACGTCCTGACTTTC. The full variable domain, completed using reference TRBV7-9 and TRBJ2-6, is DTGVSQNPRHKITKRGQNVTFRCDPISEHNRLYWYRQTLGQGPEFLTYFQNEAQLEKSRLLSDRFSAERPKGSFSTLEIQRTEQGDSAMYLCASSLSNNGANVLTFGAGSRLTVL.

The table lists this clonotype with a few counts. The rearrangement links TRBV6-6 to TRBJ1-1, with 9 bases identical to TRBD1. Germline V lookup: CDR1 MNHNY, CDR2 SVGAGI (reference sequence). This CDR3 has 15 residues. J gave up 4 bases and V 2 bases, and 5 bases lay outside the gene matches. CDR3: CASSYTGQGGTEAFF. In nucleotides, the CDR3 is TGTGCCAGCAGTTACACGGGACAGGGCGGCACTGAAGCTTTCTTT.

The sample holds a few counts of this clonotype. The chain joins TRBV6-5 to TRBJ2-4; no clear D gene. There are 11 residues in the CDR3. Trimming left V 2 bases short and J 9 bases short, with 5 bases between. The germline V gene has CDR1 MNHEY and CDR2 SVGAGI. The CDR3 DNA sequence: TGTGCCAGCAGTTACAATGGCATTCAGTACTTC. It codes for CASSYNGIQYF.

V and J are TRBV9 and TRBJ2-3; D ambiguous. CDR3 size: 16 residues. V lost 4 bases to trimming and J lost 0 bases, with 15 bases between them. Germline V gene data show CDR1 as SGDLS and CDR2 as YYNGEE. The CDR3 is CASSPAQSTSTDTQYF. The CDR3 nucleotides read TGTGCCAGCAGCCCCGCCCAGTCCACTAGCACAGATACGCAGTATTTT.

The chain recombines TRBV6-4 with TRBJ1-6; D is undetermined. CDR1 and CDR2 from the germline V gene are MRHNA and SNTAGT. The V end was cut by 0 bases, the J end by 7 bases, with 4 bases between. The CDR3 has 13 amino acids. The DNA of the CDR3 is TGTGCCAGCAGTGACTCGCCGAATTCACCCCTCCACTTT. Protein sequence: CASSDSPNSPLHF.

The chain joins TRBV4-2 to TRBJ2-7; a weak D match, TRBD1 (6 bases). The V gene lost 1 base and the J gene lost 3 bases, with 13 bases spanning the gap. This CDR3 is 15 amino acids long. Germline lookup yields CDR1 LGHNA and CDR2 YNFKEQ. CDR3 nucleotides: TGTGCCAGCAGCCAAGCCGGGACACCCCACTACGAGCAGTACTTC. This translates into CASSQAGTPHYEQYF.

This clonotype was seen many times. V gene TRBV7-2 combines with J gene TRBJ2-7; D remains ambiguous. The DNA matches TRBJ2-5 better at its end, which makes the J call doubtful. The CDR3 is 13 residues long. Germline V gene lookup returns CDR1 SGHTA and CDR2 FQGNSA. CDR3 sequence: CASSLGIGKTQYF. The DNA of the CDR3 is TGTGCCAGCAGCTTAGGAATTGGGAAGACCCAGTACTTC.

This clonotype was counted only a few times. The chain employs TRBV7-2 and TRBJ2-7; D tentatively fits TRBD1 or TRBD2 (5 bases each). Germline CDR1 is SGHTA and CDR2 is FQGNSA. V lost 5 bases, J lost 2 bases, and 13 bases lay in between. The CDR3 has 14 residues. CDR3 loop: CASSRGDHPYEQYF. The CDR3 coding sequence is TGTGCCAGCAGCCGTGGGGACCATCCCTACGAGCAGTACTTC.

Of note for this clonotype: This could be a read error, since a much larger clone is one nucleotide away. The gene calls are TRBV20-1 and TRBJ2-1, with 8 bases aligning to TRBD2. Germline V CDR1 and CDR2: DFQATT, SNEGSKA (reference sequence). The V gene end was trimmed by 5 bases and the J gene end by 0 bases; junction bases not matched to a gene: 3. CDR3 length: 14 amino acids. The CDR3 loop reads CSAQRGSSYNEQFF. The CDR3 DNA follows: TGCAGTGCTCAGCGGGGGAGCTCCTACAATGAGCAGTTCTTC.

J is TRBJ2-4 and V is TRBV7-2; weak D call: TRBD2 (6 bases). Between the trimmed V and J ends, which lost 2 bases and 9 bases, there was a span of 8 bases. Germline values: CDR1 SGHTA, CDR2 FQGNSA. The CDR3 extends over 12 amino acids. CDR3 in DNA: TGTGCCAGCAGCTTACAGGAGGGCATTCAGTACTTC. This gives the protein CASSLQEGIQYF.

The rearrangement links TRBV7-2 to TRBJ2-7; D unclear. The J call may be wrong; the DNA end is better matched by TRBJ2-5. CDR1 is SGHTA and CDR2 is FQGNSA in the germline V gene. The CDR3 totals 14 residues. The CDR3 nucleotides read TGTGCCAGCAGCCAGCAAGGGCGAGTGGAGACCCAGTACTTC. Residues: CASSQQGRVETQYF.